The clone carrying this T cell receptor beta chain turned up a few times. This sample is drawn from a study of blood T cell repertoires in COVID-19. Turning to the study itself: The United States, Italy and Spain were the sources of the acute and convalescent COVID-19 samples.

Profiled with immunoSEQ multiplex PCR; TCRdb holds only in-frame clones, not every one. There are about 260,000 clones in the sample; around 88% occur only once, and 1% to 1.5% lies in the top ten. This TCR derives from a woman between 40 and 50 years old with acute COVID-19. Sequenced material: PBMCs or T cells enriched from blood (not recorded which).

CDR3 DNA: TGTGCCACCAGTGAGTCTCACATCACTAGCGGGAGGGCCGAGGAGCTGTTTTTT. Encoded protein: CATSESHITSGRAEELFF. The chain couples TRBV24-1 to TRBJ2-2; 13 bases fit TRBD2. The CDR3 totals 18 residues. V dropped 4 bases and J dropped 10; count of bases not matched to a gene: 14. Germline V lookup: CDR1 KGHDR, CDR2 SFDVKD.